This TCR beta chain was sequenced for a study of post-analysis software for immune sequencing data. General study results and limits: Diversity measured as normalized Chao1 was significantly lower in multiple sclerosis patients than in controls. With F measure, samples from one preparation batch clustered together strongly. TRBV5-6, TRBV5-1 and TRBV20-1 belonged to a set of a few TRBV segments that were more frequent in patients than controls.

V dropped 0 bases and J dropped 3 bases, with 10 bases sitting between them. CDR1 SGHRS and CDR2 YFSETQ come from the germline V gene. There are 14 residues in the CDR3. A few counts support this clonotype. Its antigen is undetermined. Incorporated into the TCR beta cDNA libraries were unique molecular identifiers, which served to reduce PCR and sequencing biases. Each sample of about 0.95 to 11 million input T cells yielded roughly 0.5 million cDNA molecules, so each molecule approximated one T cell. A single record per CDR3 protein comes from TCRdb applying MiXCR to the PCR reads. This table has about 430,000 distinct CDR3 sequences, approximately 39% appearing once.

This receptor was obtained from a girl aged 2-10 years with multiple sclerosis. The source material was blood. The rearrangement joins TRBV5-1 to TRBJ2-7, with D possibly matching TRBD1 (5 bases). CDR3 DNA sequence: TGCGCCAGCAGCTTGGAGGGGTATGACTACGAGCAGTACTTC. It codes for CASSLEGYDYEQYF.